Here is one T cell receptor beta chain with its context. Its target is not known. The PCR was carried out with 60 Vbeta primers and 13 Jbeta primers. This table comes from immunoSEQ multiplex PCR, and its TCRdb copy is limited to in-frame clones, with some not included. The table shows under 150,000 clones, with more than 75% occurring only once. CDR3 length: 14 residues. The V end was cut by 6 bases, the J end by 4 bases, with 15 bases between. Germline loops: CDR1 LNHDA, CDR2 SQIVND (reference sequence). This entry is derived from a study of cytomegalovirus exposure and HLA in healthy donors. Study summary: Earlier work reported approximately 110 million unique TCR beta sequences from approximately 180 million T cells. Points from the study as a whole: Relative to the approximately 670-donor mean, N-insertions were reportedly fewer in an Asian-associated ancestry cluster in a later analysis. Most TCR beta V segments were productive about 87% or about 30% of the time in an earlier analysis. As was reported, the classifier diagnosed cytomegalovirus status with high specificity and sensitivity.

This TCR derives from a woman in her thirties in good health and CMV-seronegative. V is TRBV19 and J is TRBJ2-5; possible D gene TRBD1, 6 bases. Input material: PBMCs. The CDR3 spells CASSPRGIGETQYF. CDR3 DNA sequence: TGTGCCAGTAGCCCCAGGGGAATCGGAGAGACCCAGTACTTC.